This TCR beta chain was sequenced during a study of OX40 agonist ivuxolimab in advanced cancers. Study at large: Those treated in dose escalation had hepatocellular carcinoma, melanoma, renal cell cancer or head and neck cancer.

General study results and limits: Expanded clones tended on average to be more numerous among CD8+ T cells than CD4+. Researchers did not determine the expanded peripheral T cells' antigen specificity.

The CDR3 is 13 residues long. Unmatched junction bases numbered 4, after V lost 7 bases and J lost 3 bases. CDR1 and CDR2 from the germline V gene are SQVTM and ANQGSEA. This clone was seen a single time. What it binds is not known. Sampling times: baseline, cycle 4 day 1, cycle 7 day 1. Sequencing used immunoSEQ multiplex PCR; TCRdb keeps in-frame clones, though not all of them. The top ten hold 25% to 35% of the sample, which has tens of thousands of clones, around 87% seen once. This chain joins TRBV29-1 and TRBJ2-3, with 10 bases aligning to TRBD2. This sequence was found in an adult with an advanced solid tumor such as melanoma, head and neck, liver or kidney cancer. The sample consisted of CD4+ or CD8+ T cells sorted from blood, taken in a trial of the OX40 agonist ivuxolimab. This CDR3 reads CSGLAGGTDTQYF. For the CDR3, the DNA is TGCAGCGGCTTAGCGGGGGGAACAGATACGCAGTATTTT.